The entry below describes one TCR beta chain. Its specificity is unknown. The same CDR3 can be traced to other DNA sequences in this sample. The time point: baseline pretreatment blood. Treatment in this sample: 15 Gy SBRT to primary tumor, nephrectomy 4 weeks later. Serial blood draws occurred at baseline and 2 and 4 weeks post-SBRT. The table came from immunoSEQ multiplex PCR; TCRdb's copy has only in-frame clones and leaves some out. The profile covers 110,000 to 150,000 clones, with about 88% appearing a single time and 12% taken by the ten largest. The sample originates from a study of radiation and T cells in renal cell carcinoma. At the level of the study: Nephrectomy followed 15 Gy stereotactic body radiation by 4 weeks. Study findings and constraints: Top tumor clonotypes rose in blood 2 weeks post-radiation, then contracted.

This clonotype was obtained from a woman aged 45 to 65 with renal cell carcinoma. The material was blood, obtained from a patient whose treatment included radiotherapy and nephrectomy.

DNA for the CDR3: TGTGCCAGCAGCTTGGCCGGGGCCCAAGAGACCCAGTACTTC. Translation gives CASSLAGAQETQYF. V usage is TRBV5-4 and J usage is TRBJ2-5, with D possibly being TRBD1 or TRBD2 (5 bases each). The length of the CDR3 is 14 residues. The ends were cut back, 0 bases at V and 1 base at J, with 7 bases in the middle. Germline-derived CDR1 and CDR2 are SGHNT and YYREEE (reference sequence).